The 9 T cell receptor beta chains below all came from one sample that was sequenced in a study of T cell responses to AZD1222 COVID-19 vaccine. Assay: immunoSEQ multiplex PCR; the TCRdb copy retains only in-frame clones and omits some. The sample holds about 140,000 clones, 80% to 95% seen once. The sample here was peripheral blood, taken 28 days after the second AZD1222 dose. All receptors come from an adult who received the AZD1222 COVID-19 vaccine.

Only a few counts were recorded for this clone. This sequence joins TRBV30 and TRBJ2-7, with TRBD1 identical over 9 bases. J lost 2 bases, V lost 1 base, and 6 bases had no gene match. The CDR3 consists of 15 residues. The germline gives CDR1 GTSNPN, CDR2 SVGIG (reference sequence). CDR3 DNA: TGTGCCTGGAGTGGGTACCGGGACAGGGCCTACGAGCAGTACTTC. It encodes CAWSGYRDRAYEQYF.

The DNA of the CDR3 is TGTGCCATCAGTGGACAGGGGAATTCCGAGCAGTACTTC. This encodes CAISGQGNSEQYF. The V gene is TRBV10-3, the J gene TRBJ2-7; TRBD1 agrees at 8 bases. The ends lost 4 bases at V and 6 bases at J; junction bases unmatched: 5. Germline V CDR1 and CDR2: ENHRY, SYGVKD. The CDR3 totals 13 residues.

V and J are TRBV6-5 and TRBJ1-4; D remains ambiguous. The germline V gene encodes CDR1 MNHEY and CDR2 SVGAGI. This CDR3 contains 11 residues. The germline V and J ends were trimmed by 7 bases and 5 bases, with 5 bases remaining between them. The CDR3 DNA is TGTGCCAGCATGGGGAATGAAAAACTGTTTTTT. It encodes CASMGNEKLFF.

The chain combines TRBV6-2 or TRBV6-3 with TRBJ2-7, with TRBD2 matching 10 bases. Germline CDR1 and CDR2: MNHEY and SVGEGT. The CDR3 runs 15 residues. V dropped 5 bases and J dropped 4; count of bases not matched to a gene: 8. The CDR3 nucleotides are TGTGCCAGCAGTAATCCAGCGGGAGGGCCTTACGAGCAGTACTTC. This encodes CASSNPAGGPYEQYF.

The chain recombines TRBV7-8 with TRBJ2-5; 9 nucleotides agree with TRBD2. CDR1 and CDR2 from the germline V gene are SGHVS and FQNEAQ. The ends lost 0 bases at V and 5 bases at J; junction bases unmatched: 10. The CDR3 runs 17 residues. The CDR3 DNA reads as TGTGCCAGCAGCTTAGCAGGGCGGGAGGGCCTTCGGGAGACCCAGTACTTC. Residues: CASSLAGREGLRETQYF. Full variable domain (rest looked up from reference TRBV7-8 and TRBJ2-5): GAGVSQSPRYKVAKRGQDVALRCDPISGHVSLFWYQQALGQGPEFLTYFQNEAQLDKSGLPSDRFFAERPEGSVSTLKIQRTQQEDSAVYLCASSLAGREGLRETQYFGPGTRLLVL.

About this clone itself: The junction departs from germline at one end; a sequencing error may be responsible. CDR3 in amino acids: CAWSVGTSPSHEQYF. DNA for the CDR3: TGTGCCTGGAGTGTCGGGACTAGCCCCTCCCACGAGCAGTACTTC. The rearrangement uses TRBV30 and TRBJ2-7; 9 nucleotides line up with TRBD2. The CDR3 sequence is 15 residues long. Per germline, CDR1 GTSNPN and CDR2 SVGIG (reference sequence).

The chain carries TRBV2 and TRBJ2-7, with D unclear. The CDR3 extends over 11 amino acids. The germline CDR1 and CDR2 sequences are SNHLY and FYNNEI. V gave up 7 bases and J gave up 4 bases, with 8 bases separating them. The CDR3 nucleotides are TGTGCCAGCACCGACGGATACGAGCAGTACTTC. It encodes CASTDGYEQYF.

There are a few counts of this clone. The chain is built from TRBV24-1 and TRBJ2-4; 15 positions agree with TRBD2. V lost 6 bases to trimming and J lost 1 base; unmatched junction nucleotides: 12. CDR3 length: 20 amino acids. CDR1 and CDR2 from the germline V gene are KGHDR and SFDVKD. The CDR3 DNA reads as TGTGCCACCAGTTTATCTTGGACTAGCGGGAGGGCCCCGGCCAAAAACATTCAGTACTTC. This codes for CATSLSWTSGRAPAKNIQYF.

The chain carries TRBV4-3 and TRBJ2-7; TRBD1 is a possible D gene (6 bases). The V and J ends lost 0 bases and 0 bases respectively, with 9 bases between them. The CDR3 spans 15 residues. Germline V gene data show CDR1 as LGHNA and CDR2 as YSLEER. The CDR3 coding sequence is TGCGCCAGCAGCCAAGAAAGGGGGAGCTCCTACGAGCAGTACTTC. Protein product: CASSQERGSSYEQYF.